Following are 23 T cell receptor beta chains from one sample sequenced in a study of regulatory and conventional T cells in RAG deficiency. Genomic DNA came from blood regulatory T cells gated CD4+ CD25-high CD127-low. Measured with immunoSEQ multiplex PCR; TCRdb has only the in-frame clones, and not every one. The table lists about 19,000 clones, 87% of them singletons. These data are also associated with another study on regulatory T cells. From that paper: Amplification used 52 TRBV primers and 13 TRBJ primers.

Material: Tregs sorted from blood. The receptors derive from a human donor in good health.

The chain recombines TRBV10-3 with TRBJ2-2; a possible D gene is TRBD1 (5 bases). Germline V CDR1 and CDR2: ENHRY, SYGVKD. CDR3 length: 13 residues. V lost 10 bases, J lost 3 bases, and 12 bases lay in between. DNA for the CDR3: TGTGCCACCCGGACATCCGACACCGGGGAGCTGTTTTTT. This gives the protein CATRTSDTGELFF.

The CDR3 sequence is CASTPGTRGGQETQYF. The CDR3, as DNA: TGTGCTAGTACCCCGGGCACGAGAGGGGGGCAAGAGACCCAGTACTTC. The chain recombines TRBV12-5 with TRBJ2-5, with D possibly being TRBD1 or TRBD2 (6 bases each). Per the germline V gene, CDR1 is LGHNT and CDR2 is FRNRAP. Deletions cut 8 bases from V and 2 bases from J, with 21 bases between. CDR3 size: 16 residues.

The chain links TRBV9 to TRBJ2-5, with D tentatively TRBD1 (6 bases). The CDR3 consists of 15 residues. Trimming took off 3 bases at V and 2 bases at J, with 14 bases between the two ends. Germline CDR1 and CDR2: SGDLS and YYNGEE. CDR3 in amino acids: CASSETGTIQETQYF. The CDR3 nucleotides are TGTGCCAGCAGCGAGACCGGGACAATACAAGAGACCCAGTACTTC.

DNA for the CDR3: TGTGCCAGCAGTCTACCAGGACTAGCCTCGGGTGAGCAGTTCTTC. Its translation is CASSLPGLASGEQFF. V gene TRBV28 combines with J gene TRBJ2-1; 8 nucleotides align to TRBD2. Germline V CDR1 and CDR2: MDHEN, SYDVKM. Trimming took 5 bases from V and 9 from J; bases not matched to a gene: 12. This CDR3 has 15 residues.

This rearrangement joins TRBV27 to TRBJ2-7; 14 nucleotides agree with TRBD2. The germline CDR1 and CDR2 sequences are MNHEY and SMNVEV (reference sequence). There are 16 residues in the CDR3. V shed 0 bases, J shed 8 bases, and the junction held 6 bases outside the gene matches. The CDR3 here is CASSLSGTSGRIQQYF. Here the CDR3 DNA reads TGTGCCAGCAGTTTATCAGGGACTAGCGGGAGAATTCAGCAGTACTTC.

The V gene is TRBV5-1, the J gene TRBJ2-3; D unresolved. Trimming shortened V by 0 bases and J by 4 bases, and 6 bases separated the two germline ends. Germline CDR1 is SGHRS and CDR2 is YFSETQ. The CDR3 spans 13 residues. The CDR3 DNA sequence: TGCGCCAGCAGCTTGGGCAGCCCAGATACGCAGTATTTT. Its translation: CASSLGSPDTQYF.

The rearrangement uses TRBV20-1 and TRBJ2-5; D remains unclear. V shed 3 bases and J shed 4 bases, with 6 bases lying between them. Germline CDR1 reads DFQATT; CDR2 reads SNEGSKA (reference sequence). This CDR3 has 11 residues. The CDR3 reads CSASPTETQYF. In nucleotides, the CDR3 is TGCAGTGCTAGTCCTACAGAGACCCAGTACTTC.

The chain carries TRBV10-3 and TRBJ2-7, with 10 bases fitting TRBD1. The CDR3 runs to 13 residues. Per the germline V gene, CDR1 is ENHRY and CDR2 is SYGVKD. Trimming removed 8 bases from V and 2 bases from J; junction bases left unmatched: 3. The CDR3 is CAIGDRGPYEQYF. CDR3 sequence (DNA): TGTGCCATCGGGGACAGGGGACCCTACGAGCAGTACTTC.

This clone was counted a few times. The chain recombines TRBV7-9 with TRBJ1-5; 7 bases map to TRBD1. Trimming took 4 bases from V and 8 from J; bases not matched to a gene: 8. Germline loops: CDR1 SEHNR, CDR2 FQNEAQ (reference sequence). The CDR3 covers 14 residues. CDR3 DNA sequence: TGTGCCAGCAGCTCCGGACAGGTGGGTGAGCCCCAGCATTTT. Translating gives CASSSGQVGEPQHF.

V and J are TRBV2 and TRBJ2-5; D gene uncertain. Germline lookup yields CDR1 SNHLY and CDR2 FYNNEI. V gave up 6 bases and J gave up 0 bases, with 2 bases separating them. This CDR3 contains 11 residues. DNA of the CDR3: TGTGCCAGCAGCCACCAAGAGACCCAGTACTTC. Its translation: CASSHQETQYF.

The J gene is TRBJ2-7, the V gene TRBV19; D call uncertain. The CDR3 consists of 14 residues. V lost 4 bases to trimming and J lost 0 bases, with 10 bases between them. Germline V gives CDR1 LNHDA, CDR2 SQIVND (reference sequence). CDR3 nucleotide sequence: TGTGCCAGTAGTAAAATGTCGAGCTCCTACGAGCAGTACTTC. As protein: CASSKMSSSYEQYF.

The chain recombines TRBV28 with TRBJ1-2; D call uncertain. The germline CDR1 and CDR2 sequences are MDHEN and SYDVKM. CDR3 size: 13 residues. The V and J ends lost 3 bases and 3 bases respectively, with 8 bases between them. CDR3 DNA sequence: TGTGCCAGCAGTTTCGGTGGGCACTATGGCTACACCTTC. Translating it yields CASSFGGHYGYTF.

The chain links TRBV7-9 to TRBJ1-2; D unresolved. The CDR3 spans 13 residues. V was clipped by 5 bases and J by 6 bases, with 13 bases between them. Germline values: CDR1 SEHNR, CDR2 FQNEAQ (reference sequence). CDR3 nucleotide sequence: TGTGCCAGCAGCCCTAGGACGGCGCATGGCTACACCTTC. It encodes CASSPRTAHGYTF.

The chain is built from TRBV5-4 and TRBJ2-3, with 7 positions matching TRBD1. This CDR3 comprises 15 residues. The germline gives CDR1 SGHNT, CDR2 YYREEE (reference sequence). With 4 bases clipped from V and 4 bases from J, the junction kept 9 bases outside the gene matches. The CDR3: CASSGQVKGADTQYF. The CDR3 DNA reads as TGTGCCAGCAGCGGACAGGTTAAGGGGGCAGATACGCAGTATTTT.

The chain recombines TRBV10-3 with TRBJ1-2; D is uncertain. The CDR3 loop spans 16 amino acids. The germline gives CDR1 ENHRY, CDR2 SYGVKD. Deletions cut 10 bases from V and 3 bases from J, with 24 bases between. CDR3 sequence (DNA): TGTGCCAGCGTGGACTACACCTTCTCGCCTTACTATGGCTACACCTTC. It is translated as CASVDYTFSPYYGYTF.

The DNA of the CDR3 is TGTGCCAGCAGCTTGCCTTTGCGGGCAGACCGTCAGTTCTTC. Protein: CASSLPLRADRQFF. This rearrangement joins TRBV5-4 to TRBJ2-1, with TRBD2 as a possible D gene (5 bases). Germline CDR1 reads SGHNT; CDR2 reads YYREEE (reference sequence). The CDR3 runs to 14 residues. The V and J ends lost 1 base and 13 bases respectively, with 18 bases between them.

The chain links TRBV7-6 to TRBJ2-7; possible D gene TRBD2, 6 bases. Germline-derived CDR1 and CDR2 are SGHVS and FNYEAQ. The CDR3 totals 15 residues. Trimming took off 5 bases at V and 6 bases at J, with 20 bases between the two ends. The CDR3 sequence: CASSHLPGGAGEQYF. The CDR3 DNA reads TGTGCCAGCAGCCATTTACCAGGAGGGGCGGGCGAGCAGTACTTC.

This chain uses TRBV9 with TRBJ1-1, with D hard to call. V lost 4 bases and J 4 bases, leaving 14 bases between the germline ends. Germline V CDR1 and CDR2: SGDLS, YYNGEE. The CDR3 covers 14 residues. The CDR3 loop is CASSPTHSGTEAFF. DNA of the CDR3: TGTGCCAGCAGCCCAACCCACAGCGGCACTGAAGCTTTCTTT.

The gene calls are TRBV15 and TRBJ1-1; no firm D call. This CDR3 spans 12 amino acids. Germline assignment: CDR1 LNHNV and CDR2 YYDKDF (reference sequence). Trimming pared 4 bases from V and 4 bases from J, leaving 7 bases between. CDR3: CATSTRGTEAFF. CDR3 bases: TGTGCCACCAGCACTCGTGGCACTGAAGCTTTCTTT.

V usage is TRBV5-6 and J usage is TRBJ1-4, with TRBD1 matching 10 bases. Trimming cost V 5 bases and J 5 bases; bases outside gene matches: 12. Germline-derived CDR1 and CDR2 are SGHDT and YYEEEE. The CDR3 contains 17 residues. CDR3 amino acids: CASRRGQGRVSNEKLFF. The CDR3 coding sequence is TGTGCCAGCAGGCGGGGACAGGGGAGGGTGTCAAATGAAAAACTGTTTTTT.

The chain couples TRBV5-4 to TRBJ2-1; 11 nucleotides match TRBD1. The CDR3 contains 15 residues. J lost 4 bases, V lost 2 bases, and 2 bases had no gene match. Germline CDR1 and CDR2: SGHNT and YYREEE (reference sequence). DNA of the CDR3: TGTGCCAGCAGCTTAGGGACAGGGGGATACAATGAGCAGTTCTTC. It yields the protein CASSLGTGGYNEQFF.

This chain links TRBV10-2 with TRBJ1-2; possible D gene TRBD1, 5 bases. There are 15 residues in the CDR3. Germline V gene lookup returns CDR1 WSHSY and CDR2 SAAADI. The V end was cut by 9 bases, the J end by 2 bases, with 19 bases between. The CDR3 coding sequence is TGCGCCAGTTCATCCGGGACCGGAAAAAACTATGGCTACACCTTC. This encodes CASSSGTGKNYGYTF.

V is TRBV2 and J is TRBJ2-1; 7 bases fit TRBD1. J was trimmed by 4 bases and V by 7 bases; bases with no gene match: 16. The CDR3 sequence is 17 residues long. Germline V CDR1 and CDR2: SNHLY, FYNNEI. The CDR3, as DNA: TGTGCCAGCATCCGCCGCCCCGGGACAGACGTGTACAATGAGCAGTTCTTC. It yields the protein CASIRRPGTDVYNEQFF.